This is a list of T cell receptor beta chains from one sample in a study of T-cell reconstitution after alpha-beta-depleted transplantation in children. TCRdb re-called the PCR reads through MiXCR, storing one row per CDR3 protein. The sample contains some 840,000 distinct CDR3 sequences, roughly 15% of which appear only once. Sequencing was performed on PBMCs, mostly from graft donor cells, taken 360 days after TCRalphabeta/CD19-depleted stem cell transplant. The receptor source for this set is a male patient between 10 and 17 years old who had a stem cell transplant for acute lymphoblastic leukemia, so the T cells may come from the graft donor. Each CDR3 is given with its conserved first and last residue. Fields, in order: V gene, J gene, CDR3 protein.

v_call: TRBV2; j_call: TRBJ2-5; cdr3_aa: CASSWTSPRETQYF
v_call: TRBV9; j_call: TRBJ2-3; cdr3_aa: CASSVGHVTDTQYF
v_call: TRBV18; j_call: TRBJ1-2; cdr3_aa: CASSGDRVTYGYTF
v_call: TRBV12-3/TRBV12-4; j_call: TRBJ2-1; cdr3_aa: CASSHAGTARSYNEQFF
v_call: TRBV12-3/TRBV12-4; j_call: TRBJ1-5; cdr3_aa: CASSLKVDRGWEPQHF
v_call: TRBV5-1; j_call: TRBJ2-1; cdr3_aa: CASSLATRGLNEQFF
v_call: TRBV27; j_call: TRBJ2-7; cdr3_aa: CASSLTLAGGFYEQYF
v_call: TRBV10-2; j_call: TRBJ2-1; cdr3_aa: CASSAGVPTNEQFF
v_call: TRBV9; j_call: TRBJ1-6; cdr3_aa: CASSARAGGNSPLHF
v_call: TRBV18; j_call: TRBJ2-7; cdr3_aa: CASSPDNSYEQYF
v_call: TRBV4-1; j_call: TRBJ2-7; cdr3_aa: CASSHKRTSGYYYEQYF
v_call: TRBV20-1; j_call: TRBJ2-2; cdr3_aa: CSALARLALAGELFF
v_call: TRBV27; j_call: TRBJ2-5; cdr3_aa: CASSSGLAGPQETQYF
v_call: TRBV20-1; j_call: TRBJ2-1; cdr3_aa: CSALGRLANNEQFF
v_call: TRBV7-3; j_call: TRBJ2-5; cdr3_aa: CASSQGTSVQETQYF
v_call: TRBV2; j_call: TRBJ2-1; cdr3_aa: CASSEMRSGGEQFF
v_call: TRBV4-1; j_call: TRBJ2-7; cdr3_aa: CASSQAGTGIYEQYF
v_call: TRBV29-1; j_call: TRBJ2-7; cdr3_aa: CSVRGQGKYEQYF
v_call: TRBV7-3; j_call: TRBJ2-1; cdr3_aa: CATDYNEQFF
v_call: TRBV12-3/TRBV12-4; j_call: TRBJ2-7; cdr3_aa: CASSFSLSTRSYEQYF
v_call: TRBV29-1; j_call: TRBJ1-2; cdr3_aa: CSGTIDRGYGYTF
v_call: TRBV20-1; j_call: TRBJ1-2; cdr3_aa: CSAPGQTTHNYGYTF
v_call: TRBV5-4; j_call: TRBJ2-1; cdr3_aa: CASSLWQGARGRTSVPSSNEQFF
v_call: TRBV5-6; j_call: TRBJ2-5; cdr3_aa: CASSLKPSGIETQYF
v_call: TRBV5-1; j_call: TRBJ2-3; cdr3_aa: CASGQISTDTQYF
v_call: TRBV5-1; j_call: TRBJ2-1; cdr3_aa: CASRWGQPYNEQFF
v_call: TRBV7-8; j_call: TRBJ2-1; cdr3_aa: CASSRRVNGYYNEQFF
v_call: TRBV9; j_call: TRBJ1-2; cdr3_aa: CASSGPGTAYGYTF
v_call: TRBV12-3/TRBV12-4; j_call: TRBJ2-7; cdr3_aa: CASCVGTLRQTGTYEQYF
v_call: TRBV7-2; j_call: TRBJ2-7; cdr3_aa: CASSPNGTSGRAYEQYF
v_call: TRBV7-8; j_call: TRBJ2-1; cdr3_aa: CASSFRGNFPNEQFF
v_call: TRBV7-7; j_call: TRBJ2-2; cdr3_aa: CASSPGGLAGGTGELFF
v_call: TRBV20-1; j_call: TRBJ2-1; cdr3_aa: CSAGGGVLDEQFF
v_call: TRBV5-1; j_call: TRBJ2-5; cdr3_aa: CASSWSGQGRAETQYF
v_call: TRBV6-5; j_call: TRBJ1-4; cdr3_aa: CASSYLQGLSNEKLFF
v_call: TRBV12-3/TRBV12-4; j_call: TRBJ1-5; cdr3_aa: CASSHGQGSFQPQHF
v_call: TRBV18; j_call: TRBJ2-5; cdr3_aa: CASSPPIETQYF
v_call: TRBV2; j_call: TRBJ1-2; cdr3_aa: CATTLEFGLGYTF
v_call: TRBV7-9; j_call: TRBJ2-3; cdr3_aa: CASIPFSSEDTQYF
v_call: TRBV27; j_call: TRBJ2-1; cdr3_aa: CASRRTGNNEQFF
v_call: TRBV27; j_call: TRBJ2-1; cdr3_aa: CASSLWSGGPGYNEQFF
v_call: TRBV9; j_call: TRBJ2-7; cdr3_aa: CASSGGGYEQYF
v_call: TRBV28; j_call: TRBJ1-1; cdr3_aa: CASSTYRYMNTEAFF
v_call: TRBV6-5; j_call: TRBJ1-5; cdr3_aa: CASSYSRGPELDSNQPQHF
v_call: TRBV5-1; j_call: TRBJ1-1; cdr3_aa: CASSLLTVMNTEAFF
v_call: TRBV5-4; j_call: TRBJ2-7; cdr3_aa: CASSLVGRIYEQYF
v_call: TRBV25-1; j_call: TRBJ2-7; cdr3_aa: CASSATVPLREQYF
v_call: TRBV24-1; j_call: TRBJ2-1; cdr3_aa: CATSDLGYRDRGIGEQFF
v_call: TRBV30; j_call: TRBJ2-7; cdr3_aa: CAWSVFPHPEQYF
v_call: TRBV5-5; j_call: TRBJ2-3; cdr3_aa: CASSLILAGADTQYF
v_call: TRBV29-1; j_call: TRBJ1-2; cdr3_aa: CSGRTPDRPPGGYTF
v_call: TRBV5-1; j_call: TRBJ2-3; cdr3_aa: CASSLDLAGGSTDTQYF
v_call: TRBV7-9; j_call: TRBJ2-3; cdr3_aa: CASSSWTGSTDTQYF
v_call: TRBV7-2; j_call: TRBJ2-5; cdr3_aa: CASSLGPAIETQYF
v_call: TRBV29-1; j_call: TRBJ1-1; cdr3_aa: CSVFDDRQTWDSLNTEAFF
v_call: TRBV9; j_call: TRBJ2-7; cdr3_aa: CASSVGTGPHEQYF
v_call: TRBV29-1; j_call: TRBJ1-3; cdr3_aa: CSAEVGQKFGNTIYF
v_call: TRBV6-5; j_call: TRBJ2-7; cdr3_aa: CASSYSLATPSSYEQYF
v_call: TRBV29-1; j_call: TRBJ2-5; cdr3_aa: CSVRALAEETQYF